Listed here are 30 T cell receptor beta chains from one sample, sequenced in a study of T cells after yellow fever vaccination. From the 5' RACE reads, TCRdb called clonotypes with MiXCR, one entry per CDR3 protein. The table lists 400,000 to 450,000 distinct CDR3 sequences, around 20% of them singletons, with 15% to 20% in the top ten. This material consisted of PBMCs, taken before the yellow fever booster vaccination. All receptors derive from a man between 18 and 29 years old who received the YFV17D yellow fever vaccine.

CDR3 amino acids: CASSAAGTRGYTF. In nucleotides, the CDR3 is TGTGCCAGTAGTGCCGCCGGGACTCGGGGCTACACCTTC. V gene TRBV19 combines with J gene TRBJ1-2; a weak D match, TRBD1 (5 bases). Trimming removed 5 bases at V and 8 bases at J, with 15 bases between. This CDR3 spans 13 amino acids. Germline V gene sequence: CDR1 LNHDA, CDR2 SQIVND (reference sequence).

This clonotype was seen a handful of times. The rearrangement joins TRBV2 to TRBJ2-1; D remains unclear. This CDR3 comprises 14 residues. Germline-derived CDR1 and CDR2 are SNHLY and FYNNEI. V lost 7 bases to trimming and J lost 0 bases, with 10 bases between them. CDR3 residues: CASKLTSSYNEQFF. The CDR3 DNA follows: TGTGCCAGCAAGCTGACAAGCTCCTACAATGAGCAGTTCTTC. The full variable domain, its missing parts supplied by reference TRBV2 and TRBJ2-1, is EPEVTQTPSHQVTQMGQEVILRCVPISNHLYFYWYRQILGQKVEFLVSFYNNEISEKSEIFDDQFSVERPDGSNFTLKIRSTKLEDSAMYFCASKLTSSYNEQFFGPGTRLTVL.

The genes are TRBV20-1 and TRBJ2-2; possible D gene TRBD1, 7 bases. Germline CDR1 and CDR2: DFQATT and SNEGSKA (reference sequence). Deletions cut 7 bases from V and 5 bases from J, with 11 bases between. The CDR3 is 12 amino acids. The CDR3 is CSGRGETGELFF. In DNA, the CDR3 is TGCAGTGGCAGGGGGGAGACCGGGGAGCTGTTTTTT.

This clonotype was detected only a few times. This chain joins TRBV5-6 and TRBJ2-2; 8 bases are shared with TRBD2. Germline V gene lookup returns CDR1 SGHDT and CDR2 YYEEEE. Trimming cost V 4 bases and J 6 bases; bases outside gene matches: 2. The CDR3 totals 13 residues. The CDR3 DNA reads as TGTGCCAGCAGCCGGGGGGGTTCCGGGGAGCTGTTTTTT. It specifies CASSRGGSGELFF.

This chain uses TRBV4-3 with TRBJ1-5; a weak D match, TRBD1 (6 bases). Germline V gene sequence: CDR1 LGHNA, CDR2 YSLEER. V dropped 0 bases and J dropped 7 bases, with 16 bases sitting between them. This CDR3 region has 16 residues. The DNA of the CDR3 is TGCGCCAGCAGCCAAGATAAGGGGGACGCGCGCCAGCCCCAGCATTTT. It yields the protein CASSQDKGDARQPQHF.

The rearrangement links TRBV6-2 or TRBV6-3 to TRBJ2-3; 8 positions match TRBD2. The CDR3 runs to 16 residues. The V gene's germline CDR1 is MNHEY and CDR2 SVGEGT. V was pared by 2 bases and J by 0 bases, with 4 bases of the junction left unmatched. The chain's CDR3 is CASSYGVAGSTDTQYF. CDR3 sequence (DNA): TGTGCCAGCAGTTACGGAGTAGCGGGGAGCACAGATACGCAGTATTTT.

The chain recombines TRBV6-6 with TRBJ2-2; 9 bases match TRBD2. The germline gives CDR1 MNHNY, CDR2 SVGAGI (reference sequence). This CDR3 spans 16 amino acids. After removal of 1 base from V and 6 bases from J, the junction contained 6 bases not matched to a gene. Written as DNA, the CDR3 is TGTGCCAGCAGTTACTTATTTAGCGGGGGTCCCGGGGAGCTGTTTTTT. The encoded protein is CASSYLFSGGPGELFF.

This clonotype was counted between two and nine times. V and J are TRBV5-1 and TRBJ1-5, with D uncertain. V was cut by 4 bases and J by 4 bases, with 9 bases left in between. Germline assignment: CDR1 SGHRS and CDR2 YFSETQ. The CDR3 sequence is 13 residues long. CDR3 amino acids: CASSPEGNQPQHF. The CDR3 DNA reads as TGCGCCAGCAGCCCCGAGGGAAATCAGCCCCAGCATTTT.

The J gene is TRBJ2-7, the V gene TRBV6-5; unclear D gene. V was shortened by 6 bases and J by 2 bases, with 5 bases between the two germline ends. Germline assignment: CDR1 MNHEY and CDR2 SVGAGI. The CDR3 covers 11 residues. CDR3 sequence (DNA): TGTGCCAGCAGGGGAACCTACGAGCAGTACTTC. The encoded protein is CASRGTYEQYF.

In its sample, this clonotype was seen a few times. The V gene is TRBV12-3 or TRBV12-4, the J gene TRBJ1-4; D is perhaps TRBD1 (5 bases). Trimming removed 4 bases from V and 4 bases from J, with 10 bases in between. The CDR3 loop spans 14 amino acids. The CDR3 sequence: CASSYGGVNEKLFF. CDR3 DNA sequence: TGTGCCAGCAGTTACGGGGGTGTTAATGAAAAACTGTTTTTT.

The sample holds many counts of this clonotype. This chain joins TRBV7-9 and TRBJ2-7; no clear D gene. This CDR3 has 11 residues. Trimming took 2 bases from V and 3 from J, leaving 2 bases between them. Germline assignment: CDR1 SEHNR and CDR2 FQNEAQ (reference sequence). The CDR3 DNA sequence: TGTGCCAGCAGCTTACTCTACGAGCAGTACTTC. This sequence encodes CASSLLYEQYF.

This clonotype was seen a handful of times. The chain employs TRBV4-3 and TRBJ2-1; TRBD1 aligns across 7 bases. Losses at the gene ends were 0 bases for V and 3 bases for J; bases not matched to a gene: 5. Germline V gene lookup returns CDR1 LGHNA and CDR2 YSLEER. This CDR3 is 16 amino acids long. As DNA, the CDR3 is TGCGCCAGCAGCCAAGATTCGCGGACAGGCTACAATGAGCAGTTCTTC. Translated, it gives CASSQDSRTGYNEQFF.

This clonotype has more than one count but fewer than ten. This chain uses TRBV5-1 with TRBJ2-3; D uncertain. This CDR3 is built from 15 residues. The germline V and J ends were trimmed by 0 bases and 0 bases, with 8 bases remaining between them. From germline, CDR1 is SGHRS and CDR2 YFSETQ. CDR3 protein: CASSLEESSTDTQYF. In DNA form, the CDR3 reads TGCGCCAGCAGCTTGGAAGAGTCTAGCACAGATACGCAGTATTTT.

This clonotype was counted only a few times. This chain connects TRBV7-3 to TRBJ2-3, with TRBD2 matching 7 bases. Losses at the gene ends were 2 bases for V and 2 bases for J; bases not matched to a gene: 7. CDR1 is SGHTA and CDR2 is FQGTGA in the germline V gene. The CDR3 consists of 16 residues. The CDR3 nucleotides read TGTGCCAGCAGCTTAGGCGGGGGTTACCACACAGATACGCAGTATTTT. This codes for CASSLGGGYHTDTQYF.

Turning to this clonotype: One junction end does not reproduce the germline sequence, and a read error may be involved. The CDR3 sequence: CASSLLDGETQYF. The CDR3 DNA reads as TGTGCCAGCAGCTTACTTGATGGGGAGACCCAGTATTTC. J is TRBJ2-5 and V is TRBV5-4, with D perhaps matching TRBD2 (5 bases). This CDR3 region has 13 residues. The V gene's germline CDR1 is SGHNT and CDR2 YYREEE (reference sequence).

This clonotype appeared a few times. The chain couples TRBV3-1 to TRBJ2-4; TRBD2 might be the D (5 bases). Trimming shortened V by 1 base and J by 1 base, and 11 bases separated the two germline ends. CDR3 length equals 16 residues. Germline values: CDR1 LGHDT, CDR2 YNNKEL (reference sequence). CDR3 sequence (DNA): TGTGCCAGCAGCCAAGGAGGAACGGGGGCCAAAAACATTCAGTACTTC. Its translation is CASSQGGTGAKNIQYF.

This clonotype was counted only a few times. The chain combines TRBV29-1 with TRBJ1-2; the D gene is possibly TRBD1 (5 bases). Trimming removed 4 bases from V and 0 bases from J, with 9 bases in between. Germline V CDR1 and CDR2: SQVTM, ANQGSEA. The CDR3 is 13 amino acids. CDR3: CSVGQNANYGYTF. Here the CDR3 DNA reads TGCAGCGTTGGACAGAATGCTAACTATGGCTACACCTTC. The full variable domain, in which reference TRBV29-1 and TRBJ1-2 provide the parts outside the CDR3, is SAVISQKPSRDICQRGTSLTIQCQVDSQVTMMFWYRQQPGQSLTLIATANQGSEATYESGFVIDKFPISRPNLTFSTLTVSNMSPEDSSIYLCSVGQNANYGYTFGSGTRLTVV.

This clonotype has more than one count but fewer than ten. The J gene is TRBJ2-3, the V gene TRBV27, with D tentatively TRBD1 or TRBD2 (5 bases each). The CDR3 length is 15 residues. Looked up from germline, CDR1 is MNHEY and CDR2 is SMNVEV (reference sequence). Trimming shortened V by 6 bases and J by 4 bases, and 17 bases separated the two germline ends. This chain's CDR3 is CASRMRVGRADTQYF. Written as DNA, the CDR3 is TGTGCCAGCAGAATGCGTGTGGGACGGGCAGATACGCAGTATTTT.

This clonotype has a single count. V is TRBV28 and J is TRBJ2-4; D may be TRBD1 or TRBD2 (6 bases each). The CDR3 length is 16 residues. Germline-derived CDR1 and CDR2 are MDHEN and SYDVKM. Trimming cost V 6 bases and J 1 base, with 16 bases left between them. The CDR3, as DNA: TGTGCCAGCAGCAGTACGAGGGGGGCGGCCAAAAACATTCAGTACTTC. Encoded protein: CASSSTRGAAKNIQYF.

The CDR3 region is CASSPGGGSNTEAFF. The CDR3 region has the DNA TGTGCCAGCAGTCCGGGTGGGGGGTCGAACACTGAAGCTTTCTTT. This rearrangement joins TRBV12-3 or TRBV12-4 to TRBJ1-1, with D possibly TRBD1 on 5 matching bases. V dropped 5 bases and J dropped 1 base, with 14 bases sitting between them. The CDR3 has 15 residues.

This clonotype was counted at least ten times. CDR3 nucleotides: TGCAGTGCTAGAGACTGGGGGAGGGATGGCTACACCTTC. Translation gives CSARDWGRDGYTF. The V call is TRBV20-1, the J call TRBJ1-2; the D gene is possibly TRBD1 (5 bases). The germline V and J ends were trimmed by 0 bases and 6 bases, with 11 bases remaining between them. Germline V gene data show CDR1 as DFQATT and CDR2 as SNEGSKA (reference sequence). The CDR3 sequence is 13 residues long.

The rearrangement joins TRBV7-9 to TRBJ2-1; D is perhaps TRBD1 or TRBD2 (5 bases each). The CDR3 spans 14 residues. Trimming shortened V by 8 bases and J by 5 bases, and 16 bases separated the two germline ends. From germline, CDR1 is SEHNR and CDR2 FQNEAQ (reference sequence). CDR3 loop: CASGGIQGHNEQFF. The CDR3, as DNA: TGTGCCAGCGGGGGTATTCAGGGCCACAATGAGCAGTTCTTC.

The chain couples TRBV10-3 to TRBJ1-2, with D possibly matching TRBD1 (5 bases). CDR1 is ENHRY, CDR2 SYGVKD, per germline. This CDR3 has 15 amino acids. Trimming removed 1 base from V and 3 bases from J, with 12 bases in between. The CDR3 DNA is TGTGCCATCAGTGAGTGGGAGCAGGGAGACTATGGCTACACCTTC. Its translation: CAISEWEQGDYGYTF.

This clonotype was counted between two and nine times. The J gene is TRBJ1-4, the V gene TRBV7-9; 12 bases are shared with TRBD1. V dropped 5 bases and J dropped 7; count of bases not matched to a gene: 14. This CDR3 has 18 residues. The germline gives CDR1 SEHNR, CDR2 FQNEAQ (reference sequence). The CDR3 sequence is CASSAPGQGARAGEKLFF. CDR3 bases: TGTGCCAGCAGCGCACCGGGACAGGGGGCGCGGGCCGGTGAAAAACTGTTTTTT.

This clonotype has ten or more counts. The genes are TRBV6-6 and TRBJ2-7, with D possibly being TRBD2 (6 bases). The germline V and J ends were trimmed by 5 bases and 7 bases, with 9 bases remaining between them. The CDR3 totals 11 residues. Germline V gives CDR1 MNHNY, CDR2 SVGAGI (reference sequence). The CDR3 DNA is TGTGCCAGCAGTCCCGGACTAGAGCAGTACGTC. Translated, it gives CASSPGLEQYV.

This clonotype showed up many times. This chain uses TRBV7-8 with TRBJ1-1; 7 positions match TRBD1. CDR1 is SGHVS and CDR2 is FQNEAQ in the germline V gene. The CDR3 is made up of 14 amino acids. Trimming removed 1 base from V and 3 bases from J; junction bases left unmatched: 2. The CDR3 sequence: CASSLVTGDTEAFF. CDR3 DNA sequence: TGTGCCAGCAGCTTAGTTACAGGGGACACTGAAGCTTTCTTT.

This clonotype has a handful of counts. CDR3 residues: CASSWGIDTQYF. CDR3 sequence (DNA): TGTGCCAGCAGTTGGGGGATAGATACGCAGTATTTT. The rearrangement joins TRBV12-3 or TRBV12-4 to TRBJ2-3; D assignment may be TRBD1 or TRBD2 (5 bases each). CDR3 length equals 12 residues. Trimming removed 4 bases from V and 5 bases from J, with 7 bases in between.

This clonotype was counted only a few times. The chain couples TRBV7-2 to TRBJ2-3; no firm D call. CDR1 is SGHTA and CDR2 is FQGNSA in the germline V gene. Trimming took 6 bases from V and 10 from J, leaving 17 bases between them. The CDR3 consists of 13 residues. The CDR3 reads CASSSTRADAQYF. CDR3 DNA sequence: TGTGCCAGCAGTTCCACCCGGGCTGATGCGCAGTATTTT.

This clonotype was recorded many times. The chain has TRBV27 and TRBJ1-2; D possibly corresponds to TRBD1 (6 bases). V was cut by 5 bases and J by 8 bases, with 24 bases left in between. CDR3 length: 16 residues. The germline V gene has CDR1 MNHEY and CDR2 SMNVEV (reference sequence). CDR3 sequence (DNA): TGTGCCAGCAGTGCCCGCAGGGGTTGGAGCTTTGACGGCTACACCTTC. Encoded protein: CASSARRGWSFDGYTF.

The chain links TRBV3-1 to TRBJ1-2; D perhaps matches TRBD1 (5 bases). Trimming removed 4 bases from V and 6 bases from J, with 12 bases in between. From germline, CDR1 is LGHDT and CDR2 YNNKEL (reference sequence). The CDR3 runs 13 residues. The CDR3 is CASSPRQGDGYTF. The CDR3 DNA is TGTGCCAGCAGCCCAAGGCAGGGAGATGGCTACACCTTC.